This is a list of T cell receptor beta chains from one sample in a study of cytomegalovirus exposure and HLA in healthy donors. Repertoires were generated with immunoSEQ multiplex PCR, while TCRdb's copy carries only in-frame clones and drops some. The sample carries more than 100,000 clones, around 86% recorded once. The sequencing input was PBMCs. These receptors all come from a woman aged 45 to 65 in good health and CMV-seropositive. Each CDR3 is given with its conserved first and last residue. Fields, in order: J gene, V gene, CDR3 protein.

>TRBJ2-3|TRBV19
CASSSLAGSASTDTQYF
>TRBJ1-1|TRBV2
CAGFFRVNTEAFF
>TRBJ1-3|TRBV7-3
CASSSNPGQGHTIYF
>TRBJ1-2|TRBV28
CASTGGGRTLYGYTF
>TRBJ2-3|TRBV28
CASNSFRGRATDTQYF
>TRBJ1-5|TRBV18
CASSPRSGRDNQPQHF
>TRBJ2-1|TRBV2
CASSEEREIYNEQFF
>TRBJ1-2|TRBV27
CASSSRPDSLSYGYTF
>TRBJ2-3|TRBV29-1
CSVRLAGATQYF
>TRBJ1-3|TRBV7-2
CASSPGTLSGNTIYF
>TRBJ1-2|TRBV19
CASSWTGDASFVGYTF
>TRBJ2-3|TRBV6-5
CASSTSGMSTDTQYF
>TRBJ1-3|TRBV6-5
CARGQGSTGNTIYF
>TRBJ2-7|TRBV7-9
CSSSQRDSAGEQYF
>TRBJ2-3|TRBV7-9
CASSAASELNQRTDTQYF
>TRBJ1-1|TRBV18
CATSGQANTEAFF
>TRBJ1-3|TRBV6-1
CASNTGDGNTIYF
>TRBJ2-5|TRBV6-5
CASNSGGAEETQYF
>TRBJ1-1|TRBV16
CASSPRGGQNTEAFF
>TRBJ1-4|TRBV6-5
CASMVSGQPNEKLFF
>TRBJ1-2|TRBV6-5
CASSCRGANYGYTF
>TRBJ2-7|TRBV27
CASSSGTGIYEQYF
>TRBJ2-7|TRBV7-2
CASSLVLAGDYEQYF
>TRBJ2-1|TRBV4-3
CASSQAPTWKEENEQFF
>TRBJ1-1|TRBV2
CAGSRGMNTEAFF